This T cell receptor (beta chain) is drawn from a study of blood T cell repertoires in COVID-19. Study overall: Samples representing acute and convalescent COVID-19 were sourced from the United States, Italy and Spain. Sample material is recorded as cDNA or gDNA derived from T cells, B-cell-depleted T cells, or PBMCs.

This CDR3 is built from 16 residues. Germline-derived CDR1 and CDR2 are MRHNA and SNTAGT. The trim removed 5 bases at V and 0 bases at J, leaving 4 bases unmatched. Per the authors' pipeline: For nucleated cells, counts were estimated from reference gene primer amplification. TCRdb's copy holds only in-frame clones and misses some; the assay was immunoSEQ multiplex PCR. V and J calls and clone size come straight from that table; D and trimming were deduced from the DNA. Of about 14,000 clones listed, about 87% are singletons. This clonotype was obtained from a human donor in a cohort sampled during active COVID-19. Sequencing was done on a sample of peripheral blood. V usage is TRBV6-4 and J usage is TRBJ2-7, with TRBD2 matching over 13 bases. The CDR3 coding sequence is TGTGCCAGCAGTAACGGACTAGCGGGAGCCTCCTACGAGCAGTACTTC. Amino acids: CASSNGLAGASYEQYF.